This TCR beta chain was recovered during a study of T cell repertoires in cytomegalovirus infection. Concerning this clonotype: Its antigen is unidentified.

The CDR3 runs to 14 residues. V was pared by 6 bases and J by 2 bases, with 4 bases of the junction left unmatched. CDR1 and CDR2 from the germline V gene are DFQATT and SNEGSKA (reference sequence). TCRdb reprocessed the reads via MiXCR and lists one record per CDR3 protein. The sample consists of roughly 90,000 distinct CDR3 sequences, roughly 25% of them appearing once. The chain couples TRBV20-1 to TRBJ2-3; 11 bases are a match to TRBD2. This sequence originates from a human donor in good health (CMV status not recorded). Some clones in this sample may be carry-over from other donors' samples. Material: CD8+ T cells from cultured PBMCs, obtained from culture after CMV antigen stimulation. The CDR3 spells CSAGTSGFTDTQYF. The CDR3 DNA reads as TGCAGTGCGGGGACTAGCGGATTCACAGATACGCAGTATTTT.